Below are 21 T cell receptor beta chains sequenced from a single sample in a study of yellow fever vaccine responses in identical twins (dated by TCRdb to 2016 to 2018). The library was made by RT-PCR. The instrument given in TCRdb is Illumina HiSeq 2500. TCRdb trimmed the raw reads at Q25, called clones with MiXCR and kept productive beta chains. CDR3 protein sequences are deduplicated, and each keeps its most common genes and DNA. Within this sample are 15,000 to 20,000 distinct CDR3 sequences, with less than 75% of them counted one time only. The ten largest clones take up under 10% of the sample. The material was T cells from blood (PBMCs), unsorted or a sorted subset (not recorded which), obtained before or after yellow fever vaccination (not recorded which). The receptors were sampled from a woman in her late teens or twenties who received the yellow fever vaccine. Donor details come from another sample of the same person, matched by shared clones.

This clonotype was detected once. This chain links TRBV12-5 with TRBJ2-5, with D possibly being TRBD2 (5 bases). This CDR3 has 14 residues. Germline-derived CDR1 and CDR2 are LGHNT and FRNRAP. V lost 5 bases to trimming and J lost 4 bases, with 14 bases between them. Here the CDR3 reads CASGPREERETQYF. In DNA form, the CDR3 reads TGTGCTAGTGGTCCCCGGGAAGAAAGAGAGACCCAGTACTTC.

V usage is TRBV5-4 and J usage is TRBJ1-6, with D hard to call. Germline V gene lookup returns CDR1 SGHNT and CDR2 YYREEE (reference sequence). Deletions cut 0 bases from V and 5 bases from J, with 6 bases between. The CDR3 totals 14 residues. The DNA for the CDR3 is TGTGCCAGCAGCTTGGCGGGGAATAATTCACCCCTCCACTTT. This translates into CASSLAGNNSPLHF.

This chain links TRBV20-1 with TRBJ2-2; D uncertain. The V end was cut by 5 bases, the J end by 0 bases, with 4 bases between. This CDR3 is built from 12 residues. CDR1 is DFQATT and CDR2 is SNEGSKA in the germline V gene (reference sequence). The CDR3 nucleotides are TGCAGTGCTCCGGCGAACACCGGGGAGCTGTTTTTT. Translated: CSAPANTGELFF.

The table lists this clonotype with a few counts. This chain links TRBV20-1 with TRBJ1-1; no definite D call. Germline CDR1 is DFQATT and CDR2 is SNEGSKA (reference sequence). Trimming stripped 6 bases from V and 0 bases from J, with 11 bases between. This CDR3 is 13 amino acids long. In nucleotides, the CDR3 is TGCAGTGCCCCCGGGCAGGTGAACACTGAAGCTTTCTTT. This codes for CSAPGQVNTEAFF.

The rearrangement links TRBV2 to TRBJ2-7, with D perhaps TRBD2 (6 bases). CDR1 is SNHLY and CDR2 is FYNNEI in the germline V gene. The CDR3 contains 12 residues. V lost 4 bases to trimming and J lost 6 bases, with 10 bases between them. The CDR3 nucleotides read TGTGCCAGCAGTGTTGACGGGAGCGAGCAGTACTTC. This encodes CASSVDGSEQYF.

This clonotype was observed a few times. V and J are TRBV11-3 and TRBJ2-3, with 8 bases that match TRBD1. Germline loops: CDR1 SGHNT, CDR2 YENEEA. V was clipped by 5 bases and J by 3 bases; unmatched bases: 7. The CDR3 runs to 15 residues. Here the CDR3 reads CASSRTGIGTDTQYF. In DNA form, the CDR3 reads TGTGCCAGCAGCCGGACAGGGATTGGGACAGATACGCAGTATTTT.

This clonotype was seen only a few times. The rearrangement uses TRBV12-5 and TRBJ2-3; a possible D gene is TRBD2 (5 bases). Trimming took off 4 bases at V and 0 bases at J, with 11 bases between the two ends. The CDR3 length is 15 residues. Germline lookup yields CDR1 LGHNT and CDR2 FRNRAP. As DNA, the CDR3 is TGTGCTAGTGGTTCGCTAGCAGCTAGCACAGATACGCAGTATTTT. This sequence encodes CASGSLAASTDTQYF. The entire variable domain, with the rest obtained from reference TRBV12-5 and TRBJ2-3, is as follows: DARVTQTPRHKVTEMGQEVTMRCQPILGHNTVFWYRQTMMQGLELLAYFRNRAPLDDSGMPKDRFSAEMPDATLATLKIQPSEPRDSAVYFCASGSLAASTDTQYFGPGTRLTVL.

The chain employs TRBV28 and TRBJ1-2; possibly TRBD1 for D (5 bases). The germline gives CDR1 MDHEN, CDR2 SYDVKM. There are 13 residues in the CDR3. The V end lost 2 bases, the J end lost 8 bases, and 12 bases lay between the germline ends. In DNA form, the CDR3 reads TGTGCCAGCAGTTTACTGGGGGTGAGCGGCTACACCTTC. Amino acids: CASSLLGVSGYTF.

This chain joins TRBV20-1 and TRBJ2-1; D is uncertain. Germline assignment: CDR1 DFQATT and CDR2 SNEGSKA (reference sequence). V was pared by 1 base and J by 5 bases, with 9 bases between. This CDR3 contains 13 residues. The CDR3 reads CSARGAGDNEQFF. The DNA of the CDR3 is TGCAGTGCTAGAGGGGCCGGAGACAATGAGCAGTTCTTC.

This clonotype was detected a few times. The chain recombines TRBV12-3 or TRBV12-4 with TRBJ1-2; no clear D gene. This CDR3 spans 11 amino acids. Between the trimmed V and J ends, which lost 4 bases and 5 bases, there was a span of 5 bases. The CDR3 reads CASSSLYGYTF. The CDR3 DNA reads as TGTGCCAGCAGTTCACTATATGGCTACACCTTC.

This clonotype showed up just a few times. This chain connects TRBV28 to TRBJ1-2, with D possibly TRBD1 on 5 matching bases. This CDR3 is 11 amino acids long. Germline loops: CDR1 MDHEN, CDR2 SYDVKM. The V gene lost 4 bases and the J gene lost 8 bases, with 8 bases spanning the gap. DNA of the CDR3: TGTGCCAGCAGTTGGACACTCGGCTACACCTTC. The encoded protein is CASSWTLGYTF.

The V and J genes are TRBV7-6 and TRBJ2-7, with TRBD2 matching over 7 bases. Per germline, CDR1 SGHVS and CDR2 FNYEAQ. The CDR3 length is 17 residues. V trimming: 1 base; J trimming: 2 bases; junction bases outside the gene matches: 11. In nucleotides, the CDR3 is TGTGCCAGCAGCTTAGATGATGCGGGAGTTTTCCCCTACGAGCAGTACTTC. It specifies CASSLDDAGVFPYEQYF.

The J gene is TRBJ2-2, the V gene TRBV18, with D perhaps given as TRBD1 or TRBD2 (5 bases each). CDR3 length: 15 residues. The germline V and J ends were trimmed by 0 bases and 5 bases, with 10 bases remaining between them. Looked up from germline, CDR1 is KGHSH and CDR2 is LQKENI. The CDR3 sequence is CASSPPHGGTGELFF. The CDR3 bases are TGTGCCAGCTCACCACCTCATGGGGGTACCGGGGAGCTGTTTTTT.

The V gene is TRBV21-1, the J gene TRBJ2-7. TRBV21-1 is designated a pseudogene. The CDR3 is made up of 14 amino acids. CDR3: CASSKLYWLYEQYV. In DNA form, the CDR3 reads TGTGCCAGCAGCAAATTGTACTGGTTATACGAGCAGTACGTC.

J is TRBJ2-3 and V is TRBV3-1; tentatively, D is TRBD2 (5 bases). CDR1 and CDR2 from the germline V gene are LGHDT and YNNKEL (reference sequence). Trimming pared 4 bases from V and 11 bases from J, leaving 13 bases between. The CDR3 spans 12 residues. CDR3 sequence reads: CASSPTGIVQYF. The CDR3 bases are TGTGCCAGCAGCCCCACCGGGATAGTGCAGTATTTT.

The rearrangement joins TRBV5-5 to TRBJ2-5, with TRBD2 matching 12 bases. Germline CDR1 is SGHKS and CDR2 is YYEKEE (reference sequence). The V and J ends lost 0 bases and 5 bases, in that order; junction bases with no gene match: 5. This CDR3 is built from 16 residues. Here the CDR3 DNA reads TGTGCCAGCAGCTTGGAACTAGCGGGAGGTCGGGAGACCCAGTACTTC. This encodes CASSLELAGGRETQYF.

This rearrangement joins TRBV18 to TRBJ2-5, with D perhaps TRBD1 (6 bases). The CDR3 totals 15 residues. CDR1 is KGHSH and CDR2 is LQKENI in the germline V gene. The V gene lost 4 bases and the J gene lost 5 bases, with 17 bases spanning the gap. The CDR3 reads CASSLPQGNAETQYF. For the CDR3, the DNA is TGTGCCAGCTCACTGCCTCAGGGGAATGCTGAGACCCAGTACTTC.

The gene calls are TRBV4-2 and TRBJ2-3; TRBD2 matches 10 bases. CDR3 length: 18 amino acids. Germline V gene sequence: CDR1 LGHNA, CDR2 YNFKEQ. Trimming removed 2 bases from V and 2 bases from J; junction bases left unmatched: 10. CDR3: CASSQLLQRGGLTDTQYF. The DNA of the CDR3 is TGTGCCAGCAGCCAATTATTACAGCGGGGGGGCCTCACAGATACGCAGTATTTT.

The table lists this clonotype with a count of one. This chain links TRBV12-3 or TRBV12-4 with TRBJ2-1; TRBD1 aligns across 7 bases. This CDR3 contains 14 residues. After removal of 3 bases from V and 3 bases from J, the junction contained 2 bases not matched to a gene. CDR3 DNA: TGTGCCAGCAGTTTCCGGGACAGCTACAATGAGCAGTTCTTC. This codes for CASSFRDSYNEQFF.

This rearrangement joins TRBV29-1 to TRBJ2-5, with TRBD1 matching over 8 bases. In germline, CDR1 is SQVTM, CDR2 ANQGSEA. V gave up 6 bases and J gave up 6 bases; unmatched junction bases: 6. The CDR3 contains 12 residues. For the CDR3, the DNA is TGCAGCGTCCGACAGGGGTGGCAGACCCAGTACTTC. It is translated as CSVRQGWQTQYF.

The V call is TRBV18, the J call TRBJ2-1; 13 positions match TRBD2. The V segment lost 6 bases and the J segment 6 bases; nucleotides outside the gene matches: 8. This CDR3 spans 16 amino acids. The V gene's germline CDR1 is KGHSH and CDR2 LQKENI. This CDR3 reads CASSPGLAGVSNEQFF. The CDR3 DNA sequence: TGTGCCAGCTCTCCCGGACTAGCGGGAGTCTCCAATGAGCAGTTCTTC.